The 30 T cell receptor beta chains reported below all come from one sample, sequenced in a study of siplizumab effects on memory and regulatory T cells. Using immunoSEQ multiplex PCR, the repertoire was profiled, and TCRdb retains in-frame clones only, with some absent. The sample consists of about 120,000 clones, approximately 94% of them appearing once. Sequencing was carried out using non-Treg CD4+ T cells sorted from blood. Receptors were obtained from a human donor in good health.

The V gene is TRBV5-6, the J gene TRBJ1-2; 8 bases match TRBD1. The V and J ends lost 4 bases and 2 bases, in that order; junction bases with no gene match: 4. The CDR3 has 14 residues. In germline, CDR1 is SGHDT, CDR2 YYEEEE. For the CDR3, the DNA is TGTGCCAGCAGCGGATGGACAGGGAACTATGGCTACACCTTC. Protein product: CASSGWTGNYGYTF.

The chain is built from TRBV6-5 and TRBJ2-7, with D possibly being TRBD1 (6 bases). V lost 4 bases, J lost 5 bases, and 15 bases lay in between. The CDR3 is 14 amino acids. The germline CDR1 and CDR2 sequences are MNHEY and SVGAGI. CDR3 sequence: CASSSDSRYDEQYF. The CDR3 coding sequence is TGTGCCAGCAGTTCGGACAGTAGATACGACGAGCAGTACTTC.

The chain recombines TRBV7-9 with TRBJ2-4; D uncertain. CDR1 is SEHNR and CDR2 is FQNEAQ in the germline V gene (reference sequence). CDR3 size: 15 residues. Trimming removed 3 bases at V and 0 bases at J, with 9 bases between. The CDR3 nucleotides read TGTGCCAGCAGCTTGAAAACCCGAGCCAAAAACATTCAGTACTTC. Its protein is CASSLKTRAKNIQYF.

In its sample, this clone was seen once. The chain couples TRBV7-9 to TRBJ2-2; tentative D call: TRBD1 (5 bases). Deletions cut 5 bases from V and 7 bases from J, with 11 bases between. Germline CDR1 is SEHNR and CDR2 is FQNEAQ (reference sequence). The CDR3 spans 13 residues. The CDR3 sequence: CASSTRVHGELFF. DNA of the CDR3: TGTGCCAGCAGCACCAGGGTACACGGGGAGCTGTTTTTT.

V is TRBV19 and J is TRBJ1-1, with D possibly matching TRBD1 (6 bases). Germline V gene lookup returns CDR1 LNHDA and CDR2 SQIVND (reference sequence). V lost 5 bases and J lost 3, with 16 bases in between. The CDR3 totals 15 residues. CDR3 DNA sequence: TGTGCCAGTAGTTTGAAGCAGGGGACCTACACTGAAGCTTTCTTT. It yields the protein CASSLKQGTYTEAFF.

The chain joins TRBV27 to TRBJ2-6; a possible D gene is TRBD1 (5 bases). Deletions cut 5 bases from V and 0 bases from J, with 11 bases between. The CDR3 has 16 amino acids. CDR1 is MNHEY, CDR2 SMNVEV, per germline (reference sequence). Here the CDR3 reads CASSLGQNSGANVLTF. CDR3 sequence (DNA): TGTGCCAGCAGTCTGGGGCAGAACTCTGGGGCCAACGTCCTGACTTTC.

The chain is built from TRBV5-6 and TRBJ1-5; 7 bases agree with TRBD1. Trimming removed 6 bases from V and 5 bases from J; junction bases left unmatched: 8. This CDR3 region has 14 residues. CDR1 and CDR2 (germline): SGHDT, YYEEEE. CDR3 in amino acids: CASTRWDSYQPQHF. CDR3 nucleotides: TGTGCCAGCACCCGGTGGGACAGCTATCAGCCCCAGCATTTT. Drawing the rest from reference TRBV5-6 and TRBJ1-5, the complete variable domain is DAGVTQSPTHLIKTRGQQVTLRCSPKSGHDTVSWYQQALGQGPQFIFQYYEEEERQRGNFPDRFSGHQFPNYSSELNVNALLLGDSALYLCASTRWDSYQPQHFGDGTRLSIL.

J is TRBJ2-4 and V is TRBV5-1; D gene unclear. CDR1 is SGHRS, CDR2 YFSETQ, per germline. The V gene lost 0 bases and the J gene lost 6 bases, with 10 bases spanning the gap. This CDR3 has 14 residues. The CDR3: CASSLGQDGNIQYF. CDR3 nucleotides: TGCGCCAGCAGCTTGGGGCAGGACGGAAACATTCAGTACTTC.

The chain joins TRBV5-8 to TRBJ2-3; unclear D gene. Trimming removed 0 bases at V and 1 base at J, with 9 bases between. Looked up from germline, CDR1 is SGHTS and CDR2 is YDEGEE. This CDR3 is 15 amino acids long. The CDR3 region has the DNA TGTGCCAGCAGCTTGGTCTTGGGCGGCACAGATACGCAGTATTTT. The encoded protein is CASSLVLGGTDTQYF.

The V and J genes are TRBV11-3 and TRBJ2-7, with D possibly being TRBD2 (5 bases). V gave up 1 base and J gave up 2 bases, with 6 bases separating them. Looked up from germline, CDR1 is SGHNT and CDR2 is YENEEA. CDR3 length: 13 residues. CDR3 bases: TGTGCCAGCAGCTTAGGGGAGCCCTACGAGCAGTACTTC. Protein product: CASSLGEPYEQYF.

The rearrangement links TRBV9 to TRBJ1-3; TRBD1 is a possible D gene (5 bases). CDR3 length equals 15 residues. V was cut by 3 bases and J by 2 bases, with 12 bases left in between. Germline CDR1 is SGDLS and CDR2 is YYNGEE. CDR3 sequence reads: CASSANTGAGNTIYF. In nucleotides, the CDR3 is TGTGCCAGCAGCGCTAATACGGGGGCTGGAAACACCATATATTTT.

This chain joins TRBV7-3 and TRBJ2-1; TRBD2 aligns across 9 bases. Germline-derived CDR1 and CDR2 are SGHTA and FQGTGA. This CDR3 has 15 residues. Trimming took 5 bases from V and 3 from J; bases not matched to a gene: 5. The CDR3 spells CASSPRLAVYNEQFF. The DNA of the CDR3 is TGTGCCAGCAGCCCCCGACTAGCGGTCTACAATGAGCAGTTCTTC.

The chain has TRBV4-1 and TRBJ2-3; the D is unclear. Between the trimmed V and J ends, which lost 4 bases and 7 bases, there was a span of 21 bases. The V gene's germline CDR1 is MGHRA and CDR2 YSYEKL. CDR3 size: 16 residues. The CDR3 reads CASSRGIIGSINTQYF. In DNA, the CDR3 is TGCGCCAGCAGCCGTGGGATCATCGGGTCTATCAATACGCAGTATTTT.

The chain has TRBV18 and TRBJ2-5; D is unclear. Trimming removed 5 bases from V and 1 base from J, with 8 bases in between. The CDR3 sequence is 13 residues long. Germline CDR1 is KGHSH and CDR2 is LQKENI. The CDR3 loop reads CASSSGVQETQYF. The CDR3 coding sequence is TGTGCCAGCTCATCCGGAGTCCAAGAGACCCAGTACTTC.

The chain uses TRBV29-1 and TRBJ2-5; tentatively, D is TRBD2 (5 bases). CDR3 size: 13 residues. The germline V and J ends were trimmed by 5 bases and 7 bases, with 17 bases remaining between them. CDR1 and CDR2 from the germline V gene are SQVTM and ANQGSEA. The CDR3 DNA is TGCAGCGTTAATGGGAATCTAGCCGGGACCCAGTACTTC. Translated: CSVNGNLAGTQYF. The full variable domain, completed using reference TRBV29-1 and TRBJ2-5, is SAVISQKPSRDICQRGTSLTIQCQVDSQVTMMFWYRQQPGQSLTLIATANQGSEATYESGFVIDKFPISRPNLTFSTLTVSNMSPEDSSIYLCSVNGNLAGTQYFGPGTRLLVL.

Here the CDR3 reads CASSVGQIRGYTF. The CDR3 region has the DNA TGTGCCAGCAGCGTAGGACAAATTAGAGGCTACACCTTC. The gene calls are TRBV9 and TRBJ1-2, with unresolved D. CDR3 length: 13 amino acids. Germline V gene data show CDR1 as SGDLS and CDR2 as YYNGEE. The ends were cut back, 0 bases at V and 8 bases at J, with 11 bases in the middle. Using reference TRBV9 and TRBJ1-2 for the parts outside the CDR3, the full variable domain is DSGVTQTPKHLITATGQRVTLRCSPRSGDLSVYWYQQSLDQGLQFLIQYYNGEERAKGNILERFSAQQFPDLHSELNLSSLELGDSALYFCASSVGQIRGYTFGSGTRLTVV.

The CDR3: CASSDPAGNTEAFF. The DNA for the CDR3 is TGTGCCAGCAGTGACCCGGCAGGGAACACTGAAGCTTTCTTT. J is TRBJ1-1 and V is TRBV6-5; D gene unclear. CDR1 and CDR2 (germline): MNHEY, SVGAGI. V gave up 5 bases and J gave up 1 base, with 11 bases separating them. The CDR3 runs to 14 residues.

The chain has TRBV19 and TRBJ1-1; 8 bases fit TRBD1. This CDR3 contains 14 residues. Trimming removed 6 bases from V and 5 bases from J; junction bases left unmatched: 8. Looked up from germline, CDR1 is LNHDA and CDR2 is SQIVND (reference sequence). The CDR3 nucleotides are TGTGCCAGTAGCCTGAGACAGGGGAGGACTGAAGCTTTCTTT. Its translation: CASSLRQGRTEAFF.

The chain is built from TRBV9 and TRBJ1-5; tentatively, D is TRBD1 (6 bases). V was pared by 4 bases and J by 0 bases, with 11 bases between. The CDR3 has 15 amino acids. Germline CDR1 SGDLS, CDR2 YYNGEE. The CDR3 sequence is CASSSTGYSNQPQHF. DNA of the CDR3: TGTGCCAGCAGCTCAACAGGGTATAGCAATCAGCCCCAGCATTTT.

The chain links TRBV10-3 to TRBJ2-1; no reliable D call. Germline CDR1 and CDR2: ENHRY and SYGVKD. The CDR3 covers 15 residues. The ends were cut back, 0 bases at V and 3 bases at J, with 9 bases in the middle. DNA of the CDR3: TGTGCCATCAGTGAGTCGGTCCCAGGCTACAATGAGCAGTTCTTC. Translation gives CAISESVPGYNEQFF.

The count of this clone is one. The gene calls are TRBV2 and TRBJ2-2; 8 bases align to TRBD1. Germline V lookup: CDR1 SNHLY, CDR2 FYNNEI. The CDR3 extends over 14 amino acids. Trimming at V came to 4 bases and at J to 7 bases, leaving 5 bases not matched to a gene. The CDR3 sequence is CASSGGQARGELFF. The DNA for the CDR3 is TGTGCCAGCAGTGGGGGACAGGCCCGCGGGGAGCTGTTTTTT.

The J gene is TRBJ2-7, the V gene TRBV18; D is tentatively TRBD1 or TRBD2 (7 bases each). The CDR3 length is 12 residues. V was clipped by 3 bases and J by 12 bases, with 15 bases between them. Germline CDR1 is KGHSH and CDR2 is LQKENI. The CDR3 loop reads CASSPREGASYF. As DNA, the CDR3 is TGTGCCAGCTCACCGAGGGAGGGGGCGTCGTACTTC.

The chain recombines TRBV5-1 with TRBJ1-4; no reliable D call. The CDR3 extends over 14 amino acids. Trimming cost V 4 bases and J 0 bases, with 7 bases left between them. The V gene's germline CDR1 is SGHRS and CDR2 YFSETQ. This CDR3 is CASSTDTTNEKLFF. DNA of the CDR3: TGCGCCAGCAGCACGGATACAACTAATGAAAAACTGTTTTTT.

V usage is TRBV5-6 and J usage is TRBJ2-2; D possibly corresponds to TRBD1 (5 bases). Trimming stripped 4 bases from V and 4 bases from J, with 17 bases between. This CDR3 comprises 16 residues. Per the germline V gene, CDR1 is SGHDT and CDR2 is YYEEEE. The CDR3 loop reads CASSPPEGAGTGELFF. The CDR3 bases are TGTGCCAGCAGCCCCCCGGAAGGGGCCGGCACCGGGGAGCTGTTTTTT.

This chain links TRBV7-2 with TRBJ1-4, with 9 bases lining up with TRBD1. Trimming removed 1 base from V and 10 bases from J; junction bases left unmatched: 10. The germline V gene encodes CDR1 SGHTA and CDR2 FQGNSA. CDR3 length: 16 amino acids. The CDR3 coding sequence is TGTGCCAGCAGCTTAGAACAGGGGGCGACTTCTAGAAAACTGTTTTTT. It is translated as CASSLEQGATSRKLFF.

The chain carries TRBV5-5 and TRBJ2-3; D not certain. Per the germline V gene, CDR1 is SGHKS and CDR2 is YYEKEE (reference sequence). This CDR3 has 13 residues. V gave up 4 bases and J gave up 5 bases, with 11 bases separating them. The CDR3 sequence is CASSPPRRDTQYF. The CDR3 DNA sequence: TGTGCCAGCAGCCCCCCTCGGAGAGATACGCAGTATTTT.

The V gene is TRBV5-1, the J gene TRBJ1-4; D gene ambiguous. V was clipped by 2 bases and J by 7 bases, with 15 bases between them. The germline V gene encodes CDR1 SGHRS and CDR2 YFSETQ. The length of the CDR3 is 15 residues. CDR3 sequence reads: CASSLQPLTSEKLFF. CDR3 nucleotide sequence: TGCGCCAGCAGCTTACAGCCCCTCACGAGTGAAAAACTGTTTTTT.

This sequence joins TRBV28 and TRBJ2-1; 9 bases match TRBD2. The V segment lost 2 bases and the J segment 8 bases; nucleotides outside the gene matches: 10. CDR1 is MDHEN, CDR2 SYDVKM, per germline. The CDR3 totals 16 residues. CDR3 coding DNA: TGTGCCAGCAGTTTACAGGCAGCGGGAGGCTGGGATGAGCAGTTCTTC. Protein product: CASSLQAAGGWDEQFF.

This chain uses TRBV7-2 with TRBJ2-6, with D hard to call. CDR1 and CDR2 from the germline V gene are SGHTA and FQGNSA. This CDR3 has 13 amino acids. V was trimmed by 6 bases and J by 0 bases, leaving 3 bases between them. Here the CDR3 reads CASRTSGANVLTF. For the CDR3, the DNA is TGTGCCAGCAGGACCTCTGGGGCCAACGTCCTGACTTTC.

This chain joins TRBV29-1 and TRBJ2-3, with D tentatively TRBD2 (5 bases). Trimming left V 1 base short and J 3 bases short, with 8 bases between. Germline loops: CDR1 SQVTM, CDR2 ANQGSEA. CDR3 size: 13 residues. The CDR3 sequence: CSVEGSGTDTQYF. The CDR3 DNA reads TGCAGCGTTGAAGGGTCGGGGACAGATACGCAGTATTTT.